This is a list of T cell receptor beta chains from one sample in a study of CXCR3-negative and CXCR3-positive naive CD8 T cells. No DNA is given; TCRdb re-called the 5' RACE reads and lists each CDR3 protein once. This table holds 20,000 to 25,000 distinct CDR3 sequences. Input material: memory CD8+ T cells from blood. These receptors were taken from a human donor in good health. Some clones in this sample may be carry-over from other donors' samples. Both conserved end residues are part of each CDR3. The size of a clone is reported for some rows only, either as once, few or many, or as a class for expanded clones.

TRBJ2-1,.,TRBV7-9,CASSQIRTGVNEQFF
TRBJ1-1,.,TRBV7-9,CASSLIQGAVEIEAFF
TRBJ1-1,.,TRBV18,CASSPIDDTEAFF
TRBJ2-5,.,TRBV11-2,CASRYTVGREETQYF
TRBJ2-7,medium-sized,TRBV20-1,CSASRGSVVEQYF
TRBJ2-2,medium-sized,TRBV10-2,CASSTSETNTGELFF
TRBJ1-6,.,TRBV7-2,CASSFHTTYNSPLHF
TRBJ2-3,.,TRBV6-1,CASSEWGGATDTQYF
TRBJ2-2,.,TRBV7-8,CASTLPRLGYTGELFF
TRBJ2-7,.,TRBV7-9,CASSLDRVTDEQYF
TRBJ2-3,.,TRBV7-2,CASSLYGNTDTQYF
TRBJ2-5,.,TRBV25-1,CASSEYIPGRQETQYF
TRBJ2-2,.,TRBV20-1,CSVTRDANTGELFF
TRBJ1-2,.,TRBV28,CASNTTGQLLNYGYTF
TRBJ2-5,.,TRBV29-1,CSVEDSYQETQYF
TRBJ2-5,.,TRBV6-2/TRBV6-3,CASSYPYSKVAGETQYF
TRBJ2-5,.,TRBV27,CASRGGEETQYF
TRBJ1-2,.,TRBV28,CASSSTKWGAQRYYGYTF
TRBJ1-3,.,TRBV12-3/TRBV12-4,CASSLETAGNTIYF
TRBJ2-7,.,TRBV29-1,CSVEAPGTSGRSAYEQYF
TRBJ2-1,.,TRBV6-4,CASSQPQGARNEQFF
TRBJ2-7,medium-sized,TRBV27,CASSITGAYEQYF
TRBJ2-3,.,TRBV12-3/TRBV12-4,CASSFLYRGGGTNTDTQYF
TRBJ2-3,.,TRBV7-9,CASSLVDGTDTQYF
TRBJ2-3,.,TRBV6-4,CASSEIAGAGDTQYF
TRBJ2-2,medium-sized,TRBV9,CASSPSEAGLAGDTGELFF
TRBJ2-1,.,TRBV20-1,CSARDGGAANEQFF
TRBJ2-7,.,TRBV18,CASSPPLGTGGHEQYF
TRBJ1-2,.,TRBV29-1,CSVLEANTNYGYTF